This is a list of T cell receptor beta chains from one sample in a study of blood T cell repertoires in COVID-19. Data came from immunoSEQ multiplex PCR; TCRdb stores just in-frame clones and leaves some out. The sample records about 140,000 clones, about three quarters being singletons. Sequenced input: peripheral blood. The receptors originated from a woman aged 80 or over with active or convalescent COVID-19. Each CDR3 is given with its conserved first and last residue. D genes are given only for firm matches. Expanded clones are given a class, and other clones once, few, many or no size at all.

D gene	V gene	J gene	clone size	CDR3 protein	CDR3 DNA
TRBD1	TRBV19	TRBJ1-4	NA	CASSTGPGTGTVANEKLFF	TGTGCCAGTAGTACCGGTCCCGGGACAGGGACGGTTGCTAATGAAAAACTGTTTTTT
NA	TRBV3-1/TRBV3-2	TRBJ2-7	few	CASSQAPGGAYEQYF	TGTGCCAGCAGCCAAGCCCCGGGTGGAGCCTACGAGCAGTACTTC
TRBD2	TRBV18	TRBJ2-2	NA	CASSPPGTSGTGELFF	TGTGCCAGCTCACCCCCAGGGACTAGCGGCACCGGGGAGCTGTTTTTT
TRBD1	TRBV12-5	TRBJ2-3	NA	CASGKDRGRGTDTQYF	TGTGCTAGTGGAAAAGACAGGGGTCGGGGCACAGATACGCAGTATTTT
NA	TRBV7-8	TRBJ1-5	NA	CASRETGDSNQPQHF	TGTGCCAGCAGGGAGACAGGAGATAGCAATCAGCCCCAGCATTTT
TRBD1	TRBV5-1	TRBJ1-1	NA	CASSHRQGAHVNTEAFF	TGCGCCAGCAGCCATAGACAGGGGGCTCATGTGAACACTGAAGCTTTCTTT
TRBD1	TRBV2	TRBJ2-4	NA	CASSRDRGRAKNIQYF	TGTGCCAGCAGCCGGGACAGGGGGCGCGCCAAAAACATTCAGTACTTC
NA	TRBV10-2	TRBJ1-6	NA	CASSDPRGEAGSPLHF	TGCGCCAGCAGTGACCCACGGGGAGAGGCTGGTTCACCCCTCCACTTT
NA	TRBV7-9	TRBJ1-1	NA	CASSQAGGNLDTEAFF	TGTGCCAGCAGCCAAGCGGGGGGGAACTTAGACACTGAAGCTTTCTTT
NA	TRBV15	TRBJ1-6	NA	CATSRERAGGNSPLHF	TGTGCCACCAGCAGAGAACGGGCCGGGGGTAATTCACCCCTCCACTTT
NA	TRBV9	TRBJ1-2	NA	CASSGSLRQAYGYTF	TGTGCCAGCAGCGGAAGCCTAAGACAGGCCTATGGCTACACCTTC
NA	TRBV2	TRBJ1-3	few	CASSEVTTTGNTIYF	TGTGCCAGCAGTGAAGTCACGACAACTGGAAACACCATATATTTT
NA	TRBV5-8	TRBJ2-5	once	CASTPHNKGEETQYF	TGTGCCAGCACCCCTCACAACAAGGGGGAAGAGACCCAGTACTTC
NA	TRBV4-3	TRBJ1-3	NA	CASSQAPGGSGNTIYF	TGCGCCAGCAGCCAAGCCCCGGGGGGCTCTGGAAACACCATATATTTT
NA	TRBV25-1	TRBJ2-7	NA	CASSDGYRSRWF	TGTGCCAGCAGTGATGGGTACAGATCCCGGTGGTTC
NA	TRBV28	TRBJ1-1	NA	CASSLLLGGPTEAFF	TGTGCCAGCAGTTTATTATTGGGAGGTCCCACTGAAGCTTTCTTT
NA	TRBV6-1	TRBJ1-1	NA	CASSNSGVSEAFF	TGTGCCAGCAGCAATTCAGGGGTGTCTGAAGCTTTCTTT
NA	TRBV5-1	TRBJ1-2	NA	CASNSGQTNYGYTF	TGCGCCAGCAATTCTGGTCAGACTAACTATGGCTACACCTTC